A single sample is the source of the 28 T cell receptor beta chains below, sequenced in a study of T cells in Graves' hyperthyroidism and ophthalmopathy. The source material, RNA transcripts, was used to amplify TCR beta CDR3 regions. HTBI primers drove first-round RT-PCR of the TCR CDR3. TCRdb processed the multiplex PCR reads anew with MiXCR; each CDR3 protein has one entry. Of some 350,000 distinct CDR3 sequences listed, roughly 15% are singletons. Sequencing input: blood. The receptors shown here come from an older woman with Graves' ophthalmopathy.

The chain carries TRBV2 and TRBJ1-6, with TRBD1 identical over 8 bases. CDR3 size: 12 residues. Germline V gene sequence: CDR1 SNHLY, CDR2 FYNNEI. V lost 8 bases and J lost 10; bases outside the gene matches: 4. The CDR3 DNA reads TGTGCCAGCCGGGACAGGCCATCACCCCTCCACTTT. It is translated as CASRDRPSPLHF.

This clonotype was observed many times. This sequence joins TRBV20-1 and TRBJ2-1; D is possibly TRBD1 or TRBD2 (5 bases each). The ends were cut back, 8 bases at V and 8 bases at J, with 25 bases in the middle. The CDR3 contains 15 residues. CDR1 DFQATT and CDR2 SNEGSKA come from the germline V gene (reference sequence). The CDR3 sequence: CSTYPGAKEFDEQFF. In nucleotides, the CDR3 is TGCAGTACTTACCCCGGGGCCAAGGAATTCGATGAGCAGTTCTTC.

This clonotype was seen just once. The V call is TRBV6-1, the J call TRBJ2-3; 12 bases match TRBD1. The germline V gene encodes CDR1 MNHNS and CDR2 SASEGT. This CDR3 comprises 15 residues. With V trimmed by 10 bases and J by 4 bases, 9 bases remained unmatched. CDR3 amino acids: CATGVGTGGADTQYF. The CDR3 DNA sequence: TGTGCCACTGGGGTGGGGACAGGGGGCGCAGATACGCAGTATTTT.

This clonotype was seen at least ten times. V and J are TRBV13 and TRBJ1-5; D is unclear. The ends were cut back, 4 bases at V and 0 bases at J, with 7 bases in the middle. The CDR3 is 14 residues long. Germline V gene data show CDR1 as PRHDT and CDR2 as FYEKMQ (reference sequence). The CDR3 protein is CASSYWGSNQPQHF. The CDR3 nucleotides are TGTGCCAGCAGCTATTGGGGTAGCAATCAGCCCCAGCATTTT.

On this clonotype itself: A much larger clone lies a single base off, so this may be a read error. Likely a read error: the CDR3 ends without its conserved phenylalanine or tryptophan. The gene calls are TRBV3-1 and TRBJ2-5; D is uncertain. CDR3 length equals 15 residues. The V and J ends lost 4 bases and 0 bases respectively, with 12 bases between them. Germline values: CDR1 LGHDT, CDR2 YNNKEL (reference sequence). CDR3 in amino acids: CASSRATVYQETQYL. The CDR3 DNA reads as TGTGCCAGCAGCCGCGCAACTGTGTACCAAGAGACCCAGTACCTC.

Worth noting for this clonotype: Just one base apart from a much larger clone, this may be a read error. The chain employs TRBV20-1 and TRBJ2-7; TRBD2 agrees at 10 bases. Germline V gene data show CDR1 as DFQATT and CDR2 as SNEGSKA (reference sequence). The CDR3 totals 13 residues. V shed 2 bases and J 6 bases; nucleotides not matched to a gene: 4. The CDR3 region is CSARYSGRCEQYF. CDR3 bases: TGCAGTGCTAGATATAGCGGGAGGTGCGAGCAGTACTTC.

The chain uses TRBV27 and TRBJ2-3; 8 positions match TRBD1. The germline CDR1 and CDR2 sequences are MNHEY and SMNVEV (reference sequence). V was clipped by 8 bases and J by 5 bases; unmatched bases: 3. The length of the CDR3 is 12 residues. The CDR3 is CASGQGIDTQYF. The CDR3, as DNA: TGTGCCAGCGGACAGGGAATAGATACGCAGTATTTT.

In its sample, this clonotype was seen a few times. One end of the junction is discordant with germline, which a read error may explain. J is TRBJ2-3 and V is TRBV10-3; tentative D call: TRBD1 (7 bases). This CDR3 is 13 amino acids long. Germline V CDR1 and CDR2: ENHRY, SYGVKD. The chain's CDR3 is CAITPGGTDTRYF. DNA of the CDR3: TGTGCCATCACCCCAGGGGGGACAGATACGCGGTATTTT.

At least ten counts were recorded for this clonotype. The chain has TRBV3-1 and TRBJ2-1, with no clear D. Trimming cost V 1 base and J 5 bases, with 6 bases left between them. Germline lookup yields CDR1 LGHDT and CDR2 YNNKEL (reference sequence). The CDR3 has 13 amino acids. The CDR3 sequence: CASSQGLNNEQFF. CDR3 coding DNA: TGTGCCAGCAGCCAAGGGTTGAACAATGAGCAGTTCTTC.

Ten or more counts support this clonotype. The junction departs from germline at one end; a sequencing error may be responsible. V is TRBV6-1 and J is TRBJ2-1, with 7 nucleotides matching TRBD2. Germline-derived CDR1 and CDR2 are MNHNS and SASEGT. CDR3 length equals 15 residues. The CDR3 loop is CASSLAGASYNEQFF. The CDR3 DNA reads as TGCGCCAGCAGCTTGGCGGGAGCGTCCTACAATGAGCAGTTCTTC.

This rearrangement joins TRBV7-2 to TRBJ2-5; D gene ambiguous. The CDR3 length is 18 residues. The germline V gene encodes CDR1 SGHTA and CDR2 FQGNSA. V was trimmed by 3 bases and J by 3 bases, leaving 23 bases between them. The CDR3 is CASSLAAGGPRPKETQYF. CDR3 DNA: TGTGCCAGCAGCTTGGCCGCCGGTGGGCCGCGCCCTAAAGAGACCCAGTACTTC.

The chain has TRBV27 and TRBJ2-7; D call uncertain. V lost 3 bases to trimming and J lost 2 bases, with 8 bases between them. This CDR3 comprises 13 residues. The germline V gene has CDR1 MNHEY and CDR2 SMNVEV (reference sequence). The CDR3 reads CASSFAETYEQYF. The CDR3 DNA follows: TGTGCCAGCAGTTTCGCCGAGACCTACGAGCAGTACTTC.

CDR3 protein: CSARVVGGREYEQYF. Written as DNA, the CDR3 is TGCAGTGCTAGAGTAGTGGGCGGGAGGGAGTACGAGCAGTACTTC. V gene TRBV20-1 combines with J gene TRBJ2-7; TRBD2 matches 9 bases. With V trimmed by 1 base and J by 4 bases, 8 bases remained unmatched. Per germline, CDR1 DFQATT and CDR2 SNEGSKA (reference sequence). CDR3 size: 15 residues.

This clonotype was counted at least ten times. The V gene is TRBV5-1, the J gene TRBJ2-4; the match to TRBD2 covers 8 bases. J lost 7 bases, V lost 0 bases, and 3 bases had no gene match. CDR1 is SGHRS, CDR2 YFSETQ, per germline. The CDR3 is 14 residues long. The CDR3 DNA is TGCGCCAGCAGCTTGGCCGGGGGGGGCAACATTCAGTACTTC. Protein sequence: CASSLAGGGNIQYF.

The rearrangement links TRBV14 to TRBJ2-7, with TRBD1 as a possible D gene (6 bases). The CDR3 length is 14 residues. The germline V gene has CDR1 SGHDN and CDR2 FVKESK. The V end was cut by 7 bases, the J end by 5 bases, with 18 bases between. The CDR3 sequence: CASKLRQGSDEQYF. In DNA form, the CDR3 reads TGTGCCAGCAAGTTGAGGCAGGGGAGCGACGAGCAGTACTTC.

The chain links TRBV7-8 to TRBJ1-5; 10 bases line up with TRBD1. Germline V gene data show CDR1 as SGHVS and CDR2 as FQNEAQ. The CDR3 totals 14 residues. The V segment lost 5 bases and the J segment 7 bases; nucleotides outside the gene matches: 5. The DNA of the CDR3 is TGTGCCAGCAGCCCCGGACAGGGGGGGCAGCCCCAGCATTTT. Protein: CASSPGQGGQPQHF.

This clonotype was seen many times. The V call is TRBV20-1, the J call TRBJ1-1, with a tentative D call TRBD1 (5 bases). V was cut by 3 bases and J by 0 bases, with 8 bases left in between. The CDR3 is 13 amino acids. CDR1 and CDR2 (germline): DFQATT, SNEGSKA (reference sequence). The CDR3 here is CSARTDLNTEAFF. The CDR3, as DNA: TGCAGTGCTAGGACAGATTTGAACACTGAAGCTTTCTTT.

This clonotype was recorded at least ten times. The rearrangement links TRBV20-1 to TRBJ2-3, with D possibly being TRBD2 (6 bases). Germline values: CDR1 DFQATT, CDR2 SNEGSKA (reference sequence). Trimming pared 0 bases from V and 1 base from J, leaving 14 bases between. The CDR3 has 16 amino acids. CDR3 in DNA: TGCAGTGCTAGAGATTTTAGCGGAGCCGGCACAGATACGCAGTATTTT. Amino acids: CSARDFSGAGTDTQYF.

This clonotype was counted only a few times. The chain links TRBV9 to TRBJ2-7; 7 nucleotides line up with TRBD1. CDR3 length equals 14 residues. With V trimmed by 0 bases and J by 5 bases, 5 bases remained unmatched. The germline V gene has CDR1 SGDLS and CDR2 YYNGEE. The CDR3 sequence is CASSVEDRVHEQYF. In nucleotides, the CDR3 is TGTGCCAGCAGCGTAGAAGACAGGGTCCACGAGCAGTACTTC.

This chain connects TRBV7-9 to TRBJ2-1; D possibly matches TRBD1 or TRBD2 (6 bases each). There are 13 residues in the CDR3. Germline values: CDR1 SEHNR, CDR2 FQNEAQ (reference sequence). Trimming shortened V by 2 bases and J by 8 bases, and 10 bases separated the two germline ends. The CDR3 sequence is CASSLSGAHEQFF. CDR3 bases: TGTGCCAGCAGCTTATCGGGGGCTCATGAGCAGTTCTTC.

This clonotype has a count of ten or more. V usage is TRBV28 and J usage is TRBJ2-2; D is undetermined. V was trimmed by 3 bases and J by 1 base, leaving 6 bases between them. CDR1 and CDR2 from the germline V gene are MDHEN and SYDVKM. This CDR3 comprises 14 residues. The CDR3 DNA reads TGTGCCAGCAGTTTGTTACAGAACACCGGGGAGCTGTTTTTT. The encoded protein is CASSLLQNTGELFF.

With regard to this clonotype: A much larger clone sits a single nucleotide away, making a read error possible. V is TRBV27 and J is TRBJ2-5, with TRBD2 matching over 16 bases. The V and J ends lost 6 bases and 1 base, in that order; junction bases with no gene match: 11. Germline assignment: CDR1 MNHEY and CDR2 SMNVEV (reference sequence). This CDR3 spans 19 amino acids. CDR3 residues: CASSRTGTSGRGPQETQYF. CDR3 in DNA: TGTGCCAGCAGCCGCACCGGGACTAGCGGGAGGGGCCCCCAAGAGACCCAGTACTTC.

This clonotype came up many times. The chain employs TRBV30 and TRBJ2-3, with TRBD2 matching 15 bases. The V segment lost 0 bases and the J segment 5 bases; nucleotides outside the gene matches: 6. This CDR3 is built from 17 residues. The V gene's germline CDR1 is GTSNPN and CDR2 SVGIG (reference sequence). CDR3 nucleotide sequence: TGTGCCTGGAGTGTTAGGCTGGGACTAGCGGGAGGAGATACGCAGTATTTT. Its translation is CAWSVRLGLAGGDTQYF. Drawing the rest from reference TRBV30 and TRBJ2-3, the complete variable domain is SQTIHQWPATLVQPVGSPLSLECTVEGTSNPNLYWYRQAAGRGLQLLFYSVGIGQISSEVPQNLSASRPQDRQFILSSKKLLLSDSGFYLCAWSVRLGLAGGDTQYFGPGTRLTVL.

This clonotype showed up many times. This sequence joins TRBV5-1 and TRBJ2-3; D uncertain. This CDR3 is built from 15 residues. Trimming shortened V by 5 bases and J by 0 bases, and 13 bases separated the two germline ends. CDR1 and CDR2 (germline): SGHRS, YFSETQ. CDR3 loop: CASRFSDASTDTQYF. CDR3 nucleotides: TGCGCCAGCAGATTTTCAGATGCTAGCACAGATACGCAGTATTTT.

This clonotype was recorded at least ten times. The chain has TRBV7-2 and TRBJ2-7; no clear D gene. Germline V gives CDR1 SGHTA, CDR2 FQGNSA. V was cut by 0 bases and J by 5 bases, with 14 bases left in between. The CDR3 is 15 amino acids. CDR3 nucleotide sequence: TGTGCCAGCAGCTTAGCTTCGGCCGCTAGGGACGAGCAGTACTTC. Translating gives CASSLASAARDEQYF.

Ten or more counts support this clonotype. CDR3 in amino acids: CASRGSRYTDTQYF. CDR3 sequence (DNA): TGTGCCAGCAGGGGGAGTCGGTACACAGATACGCAGTATTTT. The genes are TRBV11-2 and TRBJ2-3; tentatively, D is TRBD2 (5 bases). Germline V gene data show CDR1 as SGHAT and CDR2 as FQNNGV. CDR3 length: 14 residues. V gave up 6 bases and J gave up 2 bases, with 12 bases separating them.

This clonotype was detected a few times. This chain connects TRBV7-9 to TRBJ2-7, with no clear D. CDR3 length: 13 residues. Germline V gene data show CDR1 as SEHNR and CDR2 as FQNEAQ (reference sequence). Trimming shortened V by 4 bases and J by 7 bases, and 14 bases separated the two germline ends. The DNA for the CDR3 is TGTGCCAGCAGCTCGTACGTAGGATGGGAGCAGTACTTC. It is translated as CASSSYVGWEQYF.

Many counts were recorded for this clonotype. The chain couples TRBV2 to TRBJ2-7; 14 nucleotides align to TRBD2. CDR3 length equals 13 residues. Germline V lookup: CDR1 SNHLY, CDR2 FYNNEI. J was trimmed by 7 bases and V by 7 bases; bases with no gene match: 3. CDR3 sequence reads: CASKGLAGEEQYF. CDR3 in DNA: TGTGCCAGCAAGGGACTAGCGGGAGAGGAGCAGTACTTC.